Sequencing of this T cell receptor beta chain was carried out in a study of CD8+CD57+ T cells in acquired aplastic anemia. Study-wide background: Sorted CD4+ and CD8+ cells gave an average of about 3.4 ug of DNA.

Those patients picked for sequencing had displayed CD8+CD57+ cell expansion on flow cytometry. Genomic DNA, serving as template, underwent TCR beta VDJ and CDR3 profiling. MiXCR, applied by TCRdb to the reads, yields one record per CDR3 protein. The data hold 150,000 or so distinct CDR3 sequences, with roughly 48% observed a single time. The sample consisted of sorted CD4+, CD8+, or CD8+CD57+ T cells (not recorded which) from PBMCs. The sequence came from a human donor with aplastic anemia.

CDR3 sequence reads: CASSRGQGAGNTIYF. The CDR3 DNA reads as TGTGCCAGCAGCCGGGGACAGGGGGCTGGAAACACCATATATTTT. V usage is TRBV3-1 and J usage is TRBJ1-3, with TRBD1 matching over 11 bases. This CDR3 is built from 15 residues. V lost 4 bases, J lost 2 bases, and 1 base stayed unmatched. Looked up from germline, CDR1 is LGHDT and CDR2 is YNNKEL (reference sequence).